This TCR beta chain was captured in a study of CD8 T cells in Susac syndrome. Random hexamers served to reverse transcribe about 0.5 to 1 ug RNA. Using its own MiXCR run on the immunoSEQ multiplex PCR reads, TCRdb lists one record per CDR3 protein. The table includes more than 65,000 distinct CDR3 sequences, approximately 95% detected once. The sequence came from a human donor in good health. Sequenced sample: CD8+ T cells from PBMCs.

CDR3 nucleotides: TGTGCCAGCAGCCCTTGGGGCACCTCCTACGAGCAGTACTTC. Protein product: CASSPWGTSYEQYF. The chain is built from TRBV7-8 and TRBJ2-7, with a possible D match to TRBD1 (5 bases). The germline V and J ends were trimmed by 5 bases and 0 bases, with 11 bases remaining between them. This CDR3 has 14 amino acids. CDR1 and CDR2 (germline): SGHVS, FQNEAQ. Full variable domain (rest looked up from reference TRBV7-8 and TRBJ2-7): GAGVSQSPRYKVAKRGQDVALRCDPISGHVSLFWYQQALGQGPEFLTYFQNEAQLDKSGLPSDRFFAERPEGSVSTLKIQRTQQEDSAVYLCASSPWGTSYEQYFGPGTRLTVT.